This TCR beta chain was sequenced in a study of metastatic and nonmetastatic thyroid tumors. Authors' processing steps: The study took CDR3 differences across clinicopathological groups and made a distant-metastasis classifier for papillary thyroid cancer from them. MiXCR re-clonotyped the PCR reads for TCRdb. The V and J calls shown here were made by TCRdb, not taken from the authors' results. The sample shows about 30,000 clones, approximately 4% of them seen only once. There were no patients who had received any treatment before thyroid surgery. V was shortened by 5 bases and J by 1 base, with 5 bases between the two germline ends. The CDR3 is made up of 12 amino acids. Germline V gene lookup returns CDR1 LNHDA and CDR2 SQIVND (reference sequence).

The chain recombines TRBV19 with TRBJ2-5; D gene unclear. Material: blood. This receptor was obtained from a female donor with papillary thyroid cancer or a benign thyroid nodule (not recorded which). Some clones in this sample may be carry-over from other donors' samples. The CDR3 region has the DNA TGTGCCAGTAGTTACGGCCAAGAGACCCAGTACTTC. It specifies CASSYGQETQYF.